Following are 19 T cell receptor beta chains from one sample sequenced in a study of patients and donors after allogeneic stem cell transplantation. TCRdb re-analysed the RT-PCR reads in MiXCR, keeping a single row per CDR3 protein. The sample lists roughly 4,500 distinct CDR3 sequences, about 16% occurring once. Sequenced: blood, either unsorted or a sorted T cell fraction (not recorded which). These receptors originate from a human donor who was either an allogeneic HSCT recipient or a stem cell or donor lymphocyte infusion donor (not recorded which). It is not recorded whose cells these are; they may come from a transplant donor.

This clonotype was seen at least ten times. The chain is built from TRBV7-9 and TRBJ2-3; D not resolved. The CDR3 is 15 residues long. V lost 1 base and J 2 bases, leaving 10 bases between the germline ends. Germline-derived CDR1 and CDR2 are SEHNR and FQNEAQ (reference sequence). The CDR3 spells CASSLGVLPTDTQYF. As DNA, the CDR3 is TGTGCCAGCAGCTTAGGAGTACTACCCACAGATACGCAGTATTTT. Looking up the rest from reference TRBV7-9 and TRBJ2-3 gives the full variable domain: DTGVSQNPRHKITKRGQNVTFRCDPISEHNRLYWYRQTLGQGPEFLTYFQNEAQLEKSRLLSDRFSAERPKGSFSTLEIQRTEQGDSAMYLCASSLGVLPTDTQYFGPGTRLTVL.

This clonotype has at least ten counts. The rearrangement links TRBV24-1 to TRBJ2-1, with D perhaps matching TRBD1 (5 bases). There are 14 residues in the CDR3. The germline gives CDR1 KGHDR, CDR2 SFDVKD. V was pared by 1 base and J by 9 bases, with 12 bases between. The CDR3 DNA is TGTGCCACCAGTGATTTAGGGGCGTGGGGTGAGCAGTTCTTC. It yields the protein CATSDLGAWGEQFF.

This clonotype was detected ten times or more. This chain connects TRBV28 to TRBJ1-5; no definite D call. The CDR3 covers 16 residues. The germline V and J ends were trimmed by 3 bases and 5 bases, with 17 bases remaining between them. Germline assignment: CDR1 MDHEN and CDR2 SYDVKM. The chain's CDR3 is CASSFSVPGHHQPQHF. The CDR3 DNA sequence: TGTGCCAGCAGTTTCTCCGTCCCGGGTCATCATCAGCCCCAGCATTTT.

The V and J genes are TRBV6-5 and TRBJ2-2; D is unclear. CDR3 length: 13 amino acids. V was cut by 6 bases and J by 0 bases, with 5 bases left in between. Germline V lookup: CDR1 MNHEY, CDR2 SVGAGI. DNA of the CDR3: TGTGCCAGCAGCAACACGAACACCGGGGAGCTGTTTTTT. Protein product: CASSNTNTGELFF.

In this sample, this clonotype turned up many times. CDR3 DNA sequence: TGTGCCACCAGTGATTTATCGGGATCGGGCACAGATACGCAGTATTTT. Protein product: CATSDLSGSGTDTQYF. The chain joins TRBV24-1 to TRBJ2-3, with a weak D call TRBD2 (5 bases). This CDR3 is built from 16 residues. CDR1 and CDR2 (germline): KGHDR, SFDVKD. V lost 1 base to trimming and J lost 1 base, with 11 bases between them.

This clonotype was found a few times. V gene TRBV12-3 or TRBV12-4 combines with J gene TRBJ2-3; no definite D call. V shed 3 bases and J shed 7 bases, with 5 bases lying between them. The CDR3 covers 11 residues. CDR3 region: CASSLRYTQYF. CDR3 DNA sequence: TGTGCCAGCAGTTTGAGGTATACGCAGTATTTT.

There are many counts of this clonotype. This chain links TRBV7-2 with TRBJ1-4; TRBD1 agrees at 9 bases. Germline CDR1 SGHTA, CDR2 FQGNSA. V lost 5 bases and J lost 8; bases outside the gene matches: 9. This CDR3 has 15 amino acids. Written as DNA, the CDR3 is TGTGCCAGCAGCCCCTACAGGGGGCGCTGGGAAAAACTGTTTTTT. Protein: CASSPYRGRWEKLFF.

This clonotype has ten or more counts. This chain links TRBV5-1 with TRBJ2-7, with 7 positions matching TRBD2. Trimming cost V 0 bases and J 7 bases; bases outside gene matches: 7. The CDR3 is 14 amino acids. CDR1 is SGHRS, CDR2 YFSETQ, per germline. CDR3 coding DNA: TGCGCCAGCAGCTTGGCTGCGGGAGTCGGTGAGCAGTACTTC. Translating gives CASSLAAGVGEQYF.

V gene TRBV18 combines with J gene TRBJ2-2; D remains ambiguous. Germline CDR1 KGHSH, CDR2 LQKENI. The CDR3 is made up of 14 amino acids. V was shortened by 1 base and J by 0 bases, with 3 bases between the two germline ends. Written as DNA, the CDR3 is TGTGCCAGCTCACCACAGTCGAACACCGGGGAGCTGTTTTTT. Its protein is CASSPQSNTGELFF.

The J gene is TRBJ2-1, the V gene TRBV2; the match to TRBD1 covers 7 bases. The germline gives CDR1 SNHLY, CDR2 FYNNEI. J gave up 0 bases and V 5 bases, and 4 bases lay outside the gene matches. The CDR3 runs 15 residues. CDR3: CASSPRQGSYNEQFF. The CDR3 nucleotides read TGTGCCAGCAGTCCCCGACAGGGCTCCTACAATGAGCAGTTCTTC.

By share, this clonotype counts as medium-sized (0.01 to 0.1%). This CDR3 is CAISAYRATTNEKLFF. The CDR3 nucleotides read TGTGCCATCAGTGCATACCGGGCCACAACTAATGAAAAACTGTTTTTT. The chain carries TRBV10-3 and TRBJ1-4, with no clear D. The CDR3 loop spans 16 amino acids. With 4 bases removed from V and 0 bases from J, the gap between germline ends came to 12 bases. Per germline, CDR1 ENHRY and CDR2 SYGVKD.

This clonotype was observed a few times. The genes are TRBV6-2 or TRBV6-3 and TRBJ1-2, with a weak D call TRBD1 (5 bases). This CDR3 comprises 16 residues. V lost 2 bases, J lost 1 base, and 14 bases lay in between. Germline-derived CDR1 and CDR2 are MNHEY and SVGEGT. This chain's CDR3 is CASSYEGRTFNYGYTF. CDR3 nucleotide sequence: TGTGCCAGCAGTTACGAGGGACGGACGTTTAACTATGGCTACACCTTC.

This clonotype was counted at least ten times. The V and J genes are TRBV4-1 and TRBJ2-5; TRBD1 agrees at 9 bases. The length of the CDR3 is 15 residues. V lost 2 bases, J lost 4 bases, and 5 bases stayed unmatched. CDR1 is MGHRA and CDR2 is YSYEKL in the germline V gene. CDR3 nucleotides: TGCGCCAGCAGCCAATACGGGACAGGGCGAGAGACCCAGTACTTC. Amino acid sequence: CASSQYGTGRETQYF.

The table lists this clonotype with a few counts. Written as DNA, the CDR3 is TGTGCCAGCAGCTTAGCTCAGGGCCCGAACACTGAAGCTTTCTTT. It yields the protein CASSLAQGPNTEAFF. V is TRBV7-9 and J is TRBJ1-1; maybe TRBD1 (5 bases). The length of the CDR3 is 15 residues. The V gene lost 0 bases and the J gene lost 1 base, with 9 bases spanning the gap. Germline CDR1 is SEHNR and CDR2 is FQNEAQ (reference sequence).

The V call is TRBV14, the J call TRBJ2-5, with TRBD1 matching 7 bases. CDR3 length: 17 amino acids. The germline V gene has CDR1 SGHDN and CDR2 FVKESK. The ends lost 4 bases at V and 4 bases at J; junction bases unmatched: 15. The CDR3 is CASSPRVTGAFLETQYF. The CDR3 DNA reads TGTGCCAGCAGCCCTAGGGTCACAGGGGCTTTTCTAGAGACCCAGTACTTC.

This clonotype was observed a handful of times. This chain links TRBV28 with TRBJ2-7; D is possibly TRBD2 (6 bases). Deletions cut 6 bases from V and 9 bases from J, with 15 bases between. The germline CDR1 and CDR2 sequences are MDHEN and SYDVKM. This CDR3 is built from 12 residues. Written as DNA, the CDR3 is TGTGCCAGCAGCTTGGGACTGGGCGTGCAGTACTTC. Amino acids: CASSLGLGVQYF.

Remarks on this clonotype: A read error is possible here, since a much larger clone lies one base away. The rearrangement links TRBV6-5 to TRBJ1-2; 9 nucleotides match TRBD1. This CDR3 contains 14 residues. CDR1 is MNHEY and CDR2 is SVGAGI in the germline V gene. CDR3 sequence (DNA): TGTGCCAGCAGCACGGGACAGGGACTCTATGGCTACAGCTTC. This gives the protein CASSTGQGLYGYSF.

This clonotype was seen at least ten times. The genes are TRBV20-1 and TRBJ1-2; a possible D gene is TRBD1 (6 bases). Germline lookup yields CDR1 DFQATT and CDR2 SNEGSKA (reference sequence). This CDR3 comprises 12 residues. V dropped 6 bases and J dropped 8 bases, with 16 bases sitting between them. CDR3: CSAVRGALGYTF. For the CDR3, the DNA is TGCAGTGCCGTAAGGGGGGCCCTCGGCTACACCTTC.

In this sample, this clonotype turned up a few times. This rearrangement joins TRBV28 to TRBJ2-7; TRBD2 might be the D (5 bases). Looked up from germline, CDR1 is MDHEN and CDR2 is SYDVKM. Trimming cost V 4 bases and J 3 bases, with 19 bases left between them. This CDR3 region has 16 residues. Here the CDR3 reads CASSSRTALHLYEQYF. In DNA form, the CDR3 reads TGTGCCAGCAGTTCCCGGACTGCCCTACATCTCTACGAGCAGTACTTC.